Listed below are T cell receptor beta chains from one sample, sequenced in a study of blood T cell repertoires in COVID-19. The data were produced by immunoSEQ multiplex PCR, yet TCRdb's version contains in-frame clones alone and is incomplete. The table has approximately 220,000 clones, roughly four fifths seen once. The sequenced sample was PBMCs or T cells enriched from blood (not recorded which). These receptors all stem from a woman between 45 and 60 years old who had been exposed to COVID-19. Both conserved end residues are part of each CDR3. A D gene is named only where the DNA matches it firmly.

J gene: TRBJ1-2; V gene: TRBV11-2; D gene: TRBD1; CDR3 protein: CASSLYRQGGYGYTF
J gene: TRBJ1-1; V gene: TRBV7-2; D gene: .; CDR3 protein: CASSLDGREVLYTEAFF
J gene: TRBJ2-1; V gene: TRBV28; D gene: .; CDR3 protein: CAARPQSGSINEQFF
J gene: TRBJ1-1; V gene: TRBV25-1; D gene: TRBD1; CDR3 protein: CASSDSPRGSTEAFF
J gene: TRBJ1-2; V gene: TRBV7-2; D gene: TRBD1; CDR3 protein: CASSPQGTANYGYTF
J gene: TRBJ2-7; V gene: TRBV19; D gene: TRBD1; CDR3 protein: CASSTRQGPYEQYF
J gene: TRBJ1-4; V gene: TRBV27; D gene: .; CDR3 protein: CASSRRENEKLFF
J gene: TRBJ1-3; V gene: TRBV2; D gene: TRBD1; CDR3 protein: CARGAGRGLTGNTIYF
J gene: TRBJ1-1; V gene: TRBV21-1; D gene: .; CDR3 protein: CASSKEIEQAFF
J gene: TRBJ1-1; V gene: TRBV2; D gene: TRBD1; CDR3 protein: CASSARGRGGTEAFF
J gene: TRBJ1-2; V gene: TRBV6-6; D gene: .; CDR3 protein: CASKPQSSGYTF
J gene: TRBJ1-6; V gene: TRBV19; D gene: TRBD1; CDR3 protein: CASSIDRANSPLHF
J gene: TRBJ2-7; V gene: TRBV21-1; D gene: .; CDR3 protein: CASSKAHFYEQYF
J gene: TRBJ1-2; V gene: TRBV5-6; D gene: TRBD1; CDR3 protein: CASSSQGASGYTF
J gene: TRBJ1-5; V gene: TRBV2; D gene: .; CDR3 protein: CASSVSSNQPQHF
J gene: TRBJ1-5; V gene: TRBV19; D gene: .; CDR3 protein: CASSILGGNQPQHF
J gene: TRBJ2-2; V gene: TRBV5-5; D gene: TRBD1; CDR3 protein: CASSLGGLDYGELFF
J gene: TRBJ1-1; V gene: TRBV11-2; D gene: .; CDR3 protein: CASSLVYTSMNTEAFF
J gene: TRBJ2-2; V gene: TRBV7-2; D gene: .; CDR3 protein: CASSSTQTGELFF
J gene: TRBJ2-3; V gene: TRBV19; D gene: .; CDR3 protein: CASSITQGTDTQYF
J gene: TRBJ1-2; V gene: TRBV19; D gene: TRBD1; CDR3 protein: CASSIGTGSGYTF
J gene: TRBJ1-4; V gene: TRBV10-2; D gene: TRBD1; CDR3 protein: CASGTGGEKLFF
J gene: TRBJ2-3; V gene: TRBV2; D gene: .; CDR3 protein: CASRGGRYYNTDTQYF
J gene: TRBJ1-1; V gene: TRBV12-5; D gene: TRBD1; CDR3 protein: CASGFYLSGGVTEAFF
J gene: TRBJ2-1; V gene: TRBV5-6; D gene: .; CDR3 protein: CASSLGSSPAYNEQFF
J gene: TRBJ2-2; V gene: TRBV24-1; D gene: TRBD1; CDR3 protein: CATSDQGQVGELFF
J gene: TRBJ1-2; V gene: TRBV7-3; D gene: TRBD1; CDR3 protein: CASSSGQGASDGYTF
J gene: TRBJ1-1; V gene: TRBV19; D gene: .; CDR3 protein: CASSMGSGGDAFF
J gene: TRBJ2-2; V gene: TRBV5-1; D gene: .; CDR3 protein: CASSKVASGSTGELFF
J gene: TRBJ1-2; V gene: TRBV4-1; D gene: .; CDR3 protein: CASSQATGLNGYTF
J gene: TRBJ1-5; V gene: TRBV19; D gene: .; CDR3 protein: CASSIGGMYNQPQHF
J gene: TRBJ2-1; V gene: TRBV5-1; D gene: TRBD1; CDR3 protein: CASSFGTGYSEQFF
J gene: TRBJ2-5; V gene: TRBV9; D gene: TRBD2; CDR3 protein: CASSAASGGLQETQYF
J gene: TRBJ2-7; V gene: TRBV5-1; D gene: .; CDR3 protein: CASSLVGSPYEQYF
J gene: TRBJ1-1; V gene: TRBV6-6; D gene: .; CDR3 protein: CASSSDRWETEAFF
J gene: TRBJ2-1; V gene: TRBV7-2; D gene: TRBD1; CDR3 protein: CASSRQGAMSYNEQFF
J gene: TRBJ1-2; V gene: TRBV29-1; D gene: TRBD1; CDR3 protein: CSVEQGVHGYTF
J gene: TRBJ1-2; V gene: TRBV10-3; D gene: TRBD1; CDR3 protein: CAISESGQGDYGYTF
J gene: TRBJ1-3; V gene: TRBV19; D gene: .; CDR3 protein: CASTRGGAGNTIYF
J gene: TRBJ1-1; V gene: TRBV2; D gene: TRBD1; CDR3 protein: CASSEIGTGSEMNTEAFF
J gene: TRBJ2-3; V gene: TRBV13; D gene: .; CDR3 protein: CASSTGYTDTQYF
J gene: TRBJ2-3; V gene: TRBV19; D gene: TRBD1; CDR3 protein: CATRTGNTDTQYF
J gene: TRBJ2-5; V gene: TRBV4-1; D gene: .; CDR3 protein: CASSQDGSFQETQYF
J gene: TRBJ1-1; V gene: TRBV30; D gene: .; CDR3 protein: CAWSVLGSEAFF
J gene: TRBJ1-6; V gene: TRBV19; D gene: .; CDR3 protein: CASSSGQPGYNSPLHF
J gene: TRBJ1-6; V gene: TRBV6-1; D gene: .; CDR3 protein: CASSDSVYNSPLHF
J gene: TRBJ2-4; V gene: TRBV28; D gene: .; CDR3 protein: CASSPPLGGATQYF
J gene: TRBJ2-5; V gene: TRBV6-1; D gene: TRBD2; CDR3 protein: CASSDPGLAGGGETQYF
J gene: TRBJ2-3; V gene: TRBV10-3; D gene: TRBD2; CDR3 protein: CAISETARGGTDTQYF
J gene: TRBJ2-3; V gene: TRBV5-4; D gene: TRBD2; CDR3 protein: CASSPDGAGGPTDTQYF
J gene: TRBJ1-1; V gene: TRBV5-4; D gene: .; CDR3 protein: CASSLRGAETFF
J gene: TRBJ1-2; V gene: TRBV11-2; D gene: .; CDR3 protein: CASSLVGPQDYTF
J gene: TRBJ2-2; V gene: TRBV7-2; D gene: .; CDR3 protein: CASSLVGLGGGGELFF
J gene: TRBJ2-7; V gene: TRBV4-1; D gene: TRBD1; CDR3 protein: CASSLSADRGFSYEQYF
J gene: TRBJ2-5; V gene: TRBV19; D gene: TRBD2; CDR3 protein: CASRGLAGKETQYF
J gene: TRBJ1-3; V gene: TRBV7-2; D gene: TRBD1; CDR3 protein: CASRHSGTGGNTIYF
J gene: TRBJ2-1; V gene: TRBV6-4; D gene: .; CDR3 protein: CASSSETGYNEQFF
J gene: TRBJ2-7; V gene: TRBV25-1; D gene: .; CDR3 protein: CASSRAGTYEQYF
J gene: TRBJ2-1; V gene: TRBV18; D gene: TRBD2; CDR3 protein: CASSPEAGVGDEQFF